This T cell receptor beta chain emerged from a study of blood T cell repertoires in COVID-19. Study in general: The United States, Italy and Spain supplied acute and convalescent COVID-19 samples.

The table lists this clone with a count of one. As handled by the study authors: Reference gene primer amplification gave estimated nucleated cell counts. Profiling relied on immunoSEQ multiplex PCR, and the TCRdb table lists in-frame clones only, not all of them. That table gives V, J and clone size, and the DNA gave D and trimming. The table lists approximately 290,000 clones, nearly 90% of them singletons, with 8.5% to 14% in the top ten. The CDR3 has 14 residues. CDR1 and CDR2 (germline): SGHAT, FQNNGV. V dropped 6 bases and J dropped 6 bases, with 18 bases sitting between them. The clonotype comes from a woman in her twenties or thirties with COVID-19, enrolled during active disease. The sample was peripheral blood. V and J are TRBV11-2 and TRBJ2-7; no reliable D call. The CDR3 loop reads CASSLGPSIGEQYF. The CDR3 nucleotides are TGTGCCAGCAGTCTGGGCCCATCCATAGGCGAGCAGTACTTC.